The 26 T cell receptor beta chains listed next were all sequenced from one sample in a study of T cell repertoires in cytomegalovirus infection. TCRdb reprocessed the reads via MiXCR and lists one record per CDR3 protein. The repertoire includes fewer than 850,000 distinct CDR3 sequences, around 29% of them detected once, and about an eighth sits in the top ten. Which antigens these TCRs recognize remains unknown. The sample here was cultured CD8+ T cells from PBMCs, taken from culture after CMV antigen stimulation. These receptors all stem from a human donor in good health (CMV status not recorded). Some clones in this sample may be carry-over from other donors' samples.

This chain joins TRBV20-1 and TRBJ2-7, with a possible D match to TRBD1 (6 bases). The CDR3 covers 13 residues. The V gene's germline CDR1 is DFQATT and CDR2 SNEGSKA (reference sequence). Trimming took off 2 bases at V and 1 base at J, with 9 bases between the two ends. CDR3 sequence (DNA): TGCAGTGCTAGATCCGGACAGTCCTACGAGCAGTACTTC. It translates to CSARSGQSYEQYF.

This clonotype was found many times. CDR3 in amino acids: CASSYFQGGPQETQYF. CDR3 sequence (DNA): TGTGCCAGCAGTTACTTTCAGGGGGGACCCCAAGAGACCCAGTACTTC. V usage is TRBV6-5 and J usage is TRBJ2-5; the D gene is possibly TRBD1 (7 bases). Trimming pared 1 base from V and 1 base from J, leaving 13 bases between. The CDR3 covers 16 residues. CDR1 and CDR2 from the germline V gene are MNHEY and SVGAGI.

This clonotype was seen a few times. The gene calls are TRBV27 and TRBJ2-7; 10 bases map to TRBD1. This CDR3 is built from 15 residues. Germline trimming cut 0 bases from V and 3 bases from J; bases unmatched to any gene: 2. Per the germline V gene, CDR1 is MNHEY and CDR2 is SMNVEV (reference sequence). The CDR3 reads CASSLSRDRGYEQYF. For the CDR3, the DNA is TGTGCCAGCAGTTTATCCCGGGACAGGGGCTACGAGCAGTACTTC.

The table lists this clonotype with many counts. The chain joins TRBV7-9 to TRBJ2-5, with D unresolved. CDR1 is SEHNR, CDR2 FQNEAQ, per germline (reference sequence). Trimming pared 5 bases from V and 0 bases from J, leaving 13 bases between. The CDR3 spans 15 residues. DNA for the CDR3: TGTGCCAGCAGCGCCCCGGGTATCCACCAAGAGACCCAGTACTTC. It specifies CASSAPGIHQETQYF.

This clonotype was observed a few times. V and J are TRBV7-9 and TRBJ1-2; D unresolved. Trimming removed 4 bases at V and 6 bases at J, with 12 bases between. The CDR3 length is 13 residues. Looked up from germline, CDR1 is SEHNR and CDR2 is FQNEAQ (reference sequence). In DNA form, the CDR3 reads TGTGCCAGCAGCTCCCGAGCCGACGATGGCTACACCTTC. This codes for CASSSRADDGYTF. The full variable domain, in which reference TRBV7-9 and TRBJ1-2 provide the parts outside the CDR3, is DTGVSQNPRHKITKRGQNVTFRCDPISEHNRLYWYRQTLGQGPEFLTYFQNEAQLEKSRLLSDRFSAERPKGSFSTLEIQRTEQGDSAMYLCASSSRADDGYTFGSGTRLTVV.

This clonotype was seen a few times. The CDR3 loop reads CASINRDRASYGYTF. CDR3 DNA: TGTGCCAGCATCAACCGGGACAGGGCCTCCTATGGCTACACCTTC. V and J are TRBV7-9 and TRBJ1-2; 9 bases are shared with TRBD1. The CDR3 has 15 residues. Germline assignment: CDR1 SEHNR and CDR2 FQNEAQ (reference sequence). The V and J ends lost 7 bases and 4 bases, in that order; junction bases with no gene match: 10. Full variable domain (outside the CDR3, taken from reference TRBV7-9 and TRBJ1-2): DTGVSQNPRHKITKRGQNVTFRCDPISEHNRLYWYRQTLGQGPEFLTYFQNEAQLEKSRLLSDRFSAERPKGSFSTLEIQRTEQGDSAMYLCASINRDRASYGYTFGSGTRLTVV.

This sequence joins TRBV13 and TRBJ2-3; the match to TRBD2 covers 8 bases. CDR1 and CDR2 from the germline V gene are PRHDT and FYEKMQ (reference sequence). The CDR3 is 15 amino acids. With 5 bases clipped from V and 6 bases from J, the junction kept 10 bases outside the gene matches. CDR3 in amino acids: CASSRPGLGYDTQYF. DNA for the CDR3: TGTGCCAGCAGCCGACCGGGACTAGGGTACGATACGCAGTATTTT.

The rearrangement links TRBV19 to TRBJ1-5; no reliable D call. CDR3 length: 14 amino acids. Germline CDR1 and CDR2: LNHDA and SQIVND (reference sequence). Trimming shortened V by 10 bases and J by 0 bases, and 13 bases separated the two germline ends. DNA of the CDR3: TGTGCCACCAGTTCCGTGTTTAGCAATCAGCCCCAGCATTTT. The encoded protein is CATSSVFSNQPQHF.

This clonotype has more than one count but fewer than ten. The chain is built from TRBV12-3 or TRBV12-4 and TRBJ2-5; tentative D call: TRBD2 (5 bases). V was cut by 5 bases and J by 1 base, with 11 bases left in between. This CDR3 has 14 residues. The CDR3 bases are TGTGCCAGCAGTCACTACGGAGGCCAAGAGACCCAGTACTTC. Its translation: CASSHYGGQETQYF.

The chain links TRBV7-8 to TRBJ2-5, with D unclear. Trimming removed 4 bases at V and 3 bases at J, with 12 bases between. Germline values: CDR1 SGHVS, CDR2 FQNEAQ. CDR3 size: 14 residues. CDR3 bases: TGTGCCAGCAGCTCTGCGGCGGACGAAGAGACCCAGTACTTC. This codes for CASSSAADEETQYF.

The chain is built from TRBV27 and TRBJ2-7; TRBD2 aligns across 9 bases. With V trimmed by 6 bases and J by 1 base, 7 bases remained unmatched. CDR3 size: 15 residues. CDR1 is MNHEY and CDR2 is SMNVEV in the germline V gene (reference sequence). The CDR3 sequence is CASRIAGGRSYEQYF. The CDR3 DNA sequence: TGTGCCAGCAGGATCGCGGGGGGGCGTTCCTACGAGCAGTACTTC.

Concerning this clonotype: A much larger clone differs by one base, so this may be a read error. The DNA of the CDR3 is TGTGCCAGCAGCTTTCCTAGCGACCAAGAGACCCAGTACTTC. Residues: CASSFPSDQETQYF. This rearrangement joins TRBV7-8 to TRBJ2-5; a possible D gene is TRBD2 (6 bases). This CDR3 comprises 14 residues. Trimming stripped 3 bases from V and 0 bases from J, with 8 bases between. The V gene's germline CDR1 is SGHVS and CDR2 FQNEAQ.

The genes are TRBV20-1 and TRBJ1-1; TRBD1 might be the D (6 bases). CDR3 length: 12 residues. V lost 8 bases and J lost 5, with 15 bases in between. Per the germline V gene, CDR1 is DFQATT and CDR2 is SNEGSKA (reference sequence). CDR3 coding DNA: TGCAGTCACAGGGATCAGGGAACTGAAGCTTTCTTT. Amino acids: CSHRDQGTEAFF.

This clonotype was recorded many times. This chain links TRBV7-2 with TRBJ1-6; a possible D gene is TRBD1 (5 bases). CDR3 length: 16 amino acids. Trimming took 2 bases from V and 0 from J, leaving 8 bases between them. CDR1 and CDR2 from the germline V gene are SGHTA and FQGNSA. CDR3 DNA: TGTGCCAGCAGCTTAAGGGGAAGCTCCTATAATTCACCCCTCCACTTT. It encodes CASSLRGSSYNSPLHF.

The chain links TRBV5-4 to TRBJ2-1, with D hard to call. The CDR3 runs 15 residues. The V end lost 4 bases, the J end lost 5 bases, and 16 bases lay between the germline ends. The germline gives CDR1 SGHNT, CDR2 YYREEE (reference sequence). The CDR3 reads CASSRPASYNNEQFF. The CDR3 DNA sequence: TGTGCCAGCAGCCGACCGGCATCATACAACAATGAGCAGTTCTTC.

This clonotype has a handful of counts. The DNA of the CDR3 is TGTGCCAGCAGATGGGCGTCTGAAGCTTTCTTT. Protein: CASRWASEAFF. The V gene is TRBV6-2 or TRBV6-3, the J gene TRBJ1-1; D remains ambiguous. The length of the CDR3 is 11 residues. Germline V gene lookup returns CDR1 MNHEY and CDR2 SVGEGT. Trimming took off 6 bases at V and 6 bases at J, with 8 bases between the two ends.

This sequence joins TRBV3-1 and TRBJ1-2, with D maybe TRBD1 (6 bases). The CDR3 loop spans 15 amino acids. V was trimmed by 3 bases and J by 2 bases, leaving 13 bases between them. The germline V gene encodes CDR1 LGHDT and CDR2 YNNKEL (reference sequence). The CDR3 nucleotides read TGTGCCAGCAGCCAGGAACAGGGCGAAAACTATGGCTACACCTTC. Protein product: CASSQEQGENYGYTF. Variable domain in full (rest from reference TRBV3-1 and TRBJ1-2): DTAVSQTPKYLVTQMGNDKSIKCEQNLGHDTMYWYKQDSKKFLKIMFSYNNKELIINETVPNRFSPKSPDKAHLNLHINSLELGDSAVYFCASSQEQGENYGYTFGSGTRLTVV.

This clonotype was counted ten times or more. The chain links TRBV11-2 to TRBJ2-1; a possible D gene is TRBD2 (5 bases). V was trimmed by 5 bases and J by 0 bases, leaving 14 bases between them. The CDR3 is made up of 16 amino acids. The germline V gene encodes CDR1 SGHAT and CDR2 FQNNGV. The CDR3 region has the DNA TGTGCCAGCAGCGCCCCGGGGAAGGGCTCCTACAATGAGCAGTTCTTC. Translated: CASSAPGKGSYNEQFF.

This clonotype has ten or more counts. The chain is built from TRBV7-6 and TRBJ1-2; D may be TRBD1 (5 bases). This CDR3 spans 19 amino acids. Germline loops: CDR1 SGHVS, CDR2 FNYEAQ. Trimming pared 4 bases from V and 6 bases from J, leaving 30 bases between. The CDR3 sequence is CASSSLPPPGPRGGDGYTF. The CDR3, as DNA: TGTGCCAGCAGCTCACTACCCCCTCCGGGACCCCGGGGGGGTGATGGCTACACCTTC.

This clonotype was counted a few times. V gene TRBV13 combines with J gene TRBJ1-2; the D gene is possibly TRBD1 (5 bases). Looked up from germline, CDR1 is PRHDT and CDR2 is FYEKMQ (reference sequence). Trimming removed 1 base at V and 5 bases at J, with 11 bases between. This CDR3 is 14 amino acids long. The CDR3 spells CASSLVGTGYGYTF. Here the CDR3 DNA reads TGTGCCAGCAGCTTAGTGGGGACCGGTTATGGCTACACCTTC.

The chain uses TRBV24-1 and TRBJ2-5; D ambiguous. The V gene's germline CDR1 is KGHDR and CDR2 SFDVKD. The CDR3 is 12 residues long. Trimming pared 4 bases from V and 4 bases from J, leaving 6 bases between. CDR3 amino acids: CATSDHRETQYF. DNA for the CDR3: TGTGCCACCAGTGACCATAGAGAGACCCAGTACTTC.

V usage is TRBV6-2 or TRBV6-3 and J usage is TRBJ2-5, with a possible D match to TRBD2 (7 bases). The CDR3 loop spans 17 amino acids. Germline CDR1 MNHEY, CDR2 SVGEGT. Trimming pared 2 bases from V and 4 bases from J, leaving 20 bases between. The CDR3 DNA is TGTGCCAGCAGTTACGACCCGGAGGAGGGGGGGGTAGAGACCCAGTACTTC. This encodes CASSYDPEEGGVETQYF.

In this sample, this clonotype turned up once. At one of its ends the junction is not consistent with the germline gene, which may arise from a read error. This sequence joins TRBV7-4 and TRBJ2-1; 9 bases line up with TRBD2. From germline, CDR1 is SGHVT and CDR2 SQSDAQ. The CDR3 runs 15 residues. The chain's CDR3 is CVSSRGGGFYNEQFF. CDR3 bases: TGTGTCAGCAGCCGCGGGGGGGGATTCTACAATGAGCAGTTCTTC.

The DNA for the CDR3 is TGTGCCACCAGCCTTGGGGGGGGGGATACTGAAGCTTTCTTT. Protein: CATSLGGGDTEAFF. The chain carries TRBV15 and TRBJ1-1; possible D gene TRBD1, 5 bases. The length of the CDR3 is 14 residues. Germline loops: CDR1 LNHNV, CDR2 YYDKDF (reference sequence). The V end was cut by 5 bases, the J end by 5 bases, with 15 bases between.

This clonotype was picked up many times. The J gene is TRBJ2-5, the V gene TRBV7-9, with D uncertain. Trimming left V 4 bases short and J 10 bases short, with 16 bases between. The CDR3 has 13 residues. The germline CDR1 and CDR2 sequences are SEHNR and FQNEAQ (reference sequence). CDR3 sequence: CASSSMSHPDQYF. The CDR3 bases are TGTGCCAGCAGCTCCATGAGCCACCCGGACCAGTACTTC.

The J gene is TRBJ2-1, the V gene TRBV2; the match to TRBD2 covers 10 bases. Germline-derived CDR1 and CDR2 are SNHLY and FYNNEI. V shed 3 bases, J shed 7 bases, and the junction held 6 bases outside the gene matches. This CDR3 comprises 15 residues. CDR3 sequence reads: CASSEIAGGVNEQFF. In DNA form, the CDR3 reads TGTGCCAGCAGTGAGATAGCGGGGGGCGTAAATGAGCAGTTCTTC. Complete variable domain (other parts from reference TRBV2 and TRBJ2-1): EPEVTQTPSHQVTQMGQEVILRCVPISNHLYFYWYRQILGQKVEFLVSFYNNEISEKSEIFDDQFSVERPDGSNFTLKIRSTKLEDSAMYFCASSEIAGGVNEQFFGPGTRLTVL.